The entry below gives a single T cell receptor (beta chain) sequence along with its context. The target antigen is unknown. The repertoire was sequenced with immunoSEQ multiplex PCR; TCRdb's copy has only in-frame clones and lacks some. The sample lists over 25,000 clones; roughly 90% were seen once. Germline V gene data show CDR1 as GTSNPN and CDR2 as SVGIG (reference sequence). V was trimmed by 6 bases and J by 3 bases, leaving 8 bases between them. The CDR3 has 11 residues. This specimen comes from a study of monozygotic twins with cystic fibrosis. In the study overall: Library input was about 3 micrograms of fragmented DNA, with roughly 15 PCR cycles.

Whole-study results and caveats: Low clonality (median roughly 0.0099) suggested a mostly naive repertoire. Co-twins had the most similar V usage for 13 of 16 pairs, J for 8.

Sequencing was performed on blood. This sequence joins TRBV30 and TRBJ1-2; D unresolved. The sequence was obtained from a girl aged 2-9 years with cystic fibrosis. This CDR3 is CACGDHYGYTF. The CDR3 bases are TGTGCCTGTGGGGATCACTATGGCTACACCTTC.